This T cell receptor (beta chain) was captured in a study of CD4 T cells in relation to SARS-CoV-2 and coronaviruses. Study in general: Controls used an HIV-1 Nef peptide pool or no peptide.

This CDR3 is 16 amino acids long. Trimming removed 3 bases from V and 7 bases from J, with 19 bases in between. Germline V CDR1 and CDR2: GTSNPN, SVGIG (reference sequence). Before the COVID-19 pandemic, during about 2010-2018, CD4+ T cells were taken from unexposed donors. CD4+ T cells were isolated from the cells after about 11 days of culture. As cell numbers allowed, unexposed-donor CD4+ T cells faced SARS-CoV-2 S/N and four cold-coronavirus spikes. Measured with immunoSEQ multiplex PCR; TCRdb has only the in-frame clones, and not every one. Of roughly 24,000 clones listed, around four fifths are singletons. About this clone itself: What it binds is not known.

The sequence came from a human donor in good health. The rearrangement links TRBV30 to TRBJ1-6, with D uncertain. Sequencing used CD4+ T cells from PBMCs, cultured in vitro. CDR3 coding DNA: TGTGCCTGGAGCTTTGTTAGAACAATACCGAATTCACCCCTCCACTTT. It translates to CAWSFVRTIPNSPLHF. Full variable domain (missing parts from reference TRBV30 and TRBJ1-6): SQTIHQWPATLVQPVGSPLSLECTVEGTSNPNLYWYRQAAGRGLQLLFYSVGIGQISSEVPQNLSASRPQDRQFILSSKKLLLSDSGFYLCAWSFVRTIPNSPLHFGNGTRLTVT.